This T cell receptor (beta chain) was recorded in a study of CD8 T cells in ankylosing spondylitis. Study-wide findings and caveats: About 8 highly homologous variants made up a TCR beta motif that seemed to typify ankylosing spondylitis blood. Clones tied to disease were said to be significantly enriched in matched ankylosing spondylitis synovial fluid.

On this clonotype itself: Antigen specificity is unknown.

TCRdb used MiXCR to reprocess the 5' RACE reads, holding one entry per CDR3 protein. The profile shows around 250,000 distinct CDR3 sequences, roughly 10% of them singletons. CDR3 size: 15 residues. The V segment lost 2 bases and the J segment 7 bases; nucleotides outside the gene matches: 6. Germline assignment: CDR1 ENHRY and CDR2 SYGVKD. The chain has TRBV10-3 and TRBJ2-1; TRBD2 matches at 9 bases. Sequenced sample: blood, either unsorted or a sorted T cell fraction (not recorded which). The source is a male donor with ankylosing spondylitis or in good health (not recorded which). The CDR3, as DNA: TGTGCCATCAGTGAGGGTAGCGGGGGTTATAATGAGCAGTTCTTC. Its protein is CAISEGSGGYNEQFF.